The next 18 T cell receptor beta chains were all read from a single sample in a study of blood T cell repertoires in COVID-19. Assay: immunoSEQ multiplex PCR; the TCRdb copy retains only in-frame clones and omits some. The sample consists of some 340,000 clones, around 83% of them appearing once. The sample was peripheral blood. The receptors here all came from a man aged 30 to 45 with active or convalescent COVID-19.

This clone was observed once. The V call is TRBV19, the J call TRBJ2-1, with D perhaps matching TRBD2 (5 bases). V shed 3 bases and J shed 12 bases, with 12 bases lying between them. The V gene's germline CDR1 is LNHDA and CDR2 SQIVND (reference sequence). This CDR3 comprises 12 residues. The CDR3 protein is CASSIPSYGQFF. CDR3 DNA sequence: TGTGCCAGTAGTATCCCTAGCTACGGGCAGTTCTTC.

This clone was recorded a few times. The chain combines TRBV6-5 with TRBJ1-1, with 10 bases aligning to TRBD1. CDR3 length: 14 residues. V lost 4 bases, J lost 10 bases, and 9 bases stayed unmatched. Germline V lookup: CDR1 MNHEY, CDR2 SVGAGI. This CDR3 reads CASSLRPDRGLAFF. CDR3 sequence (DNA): TGTGCCAGCAGTTTAAGACCCGACAGGGGGCTAGCTTTCTTT.

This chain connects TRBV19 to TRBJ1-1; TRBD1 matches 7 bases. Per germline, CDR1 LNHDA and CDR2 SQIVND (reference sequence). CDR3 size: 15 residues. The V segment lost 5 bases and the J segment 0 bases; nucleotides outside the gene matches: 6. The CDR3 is CASSLRQGLNTEAFF. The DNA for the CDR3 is TGTGCCAGTAGTCTTCGACAGGGCCTGAACACTGAAGCTTTCTTT.

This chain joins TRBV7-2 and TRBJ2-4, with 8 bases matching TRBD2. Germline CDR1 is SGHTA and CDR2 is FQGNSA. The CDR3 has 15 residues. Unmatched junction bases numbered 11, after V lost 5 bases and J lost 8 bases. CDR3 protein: CASSLTSGSPDIQYF. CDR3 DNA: TGTGCCAGCAGCCTCACTAGCGGATCACCCGACATTCAGTACTTC.

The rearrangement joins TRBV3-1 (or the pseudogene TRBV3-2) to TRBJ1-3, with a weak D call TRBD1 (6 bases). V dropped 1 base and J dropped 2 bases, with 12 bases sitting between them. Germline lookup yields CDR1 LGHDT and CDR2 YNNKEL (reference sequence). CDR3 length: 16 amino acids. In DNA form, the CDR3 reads TGTGCCAGCAGCCAAGGCGAGGGGGTGGCTGGAAACACCATATATTTT. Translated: CASSQGEGVAGNTIYF.

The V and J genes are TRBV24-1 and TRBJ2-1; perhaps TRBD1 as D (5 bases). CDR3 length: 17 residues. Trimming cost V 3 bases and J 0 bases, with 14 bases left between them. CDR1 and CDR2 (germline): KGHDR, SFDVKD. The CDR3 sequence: CATSDLGTGSSYNEQFF. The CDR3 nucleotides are TGTGCCACCAGTGATCTCGGAACAGGTAGCTCCTACAATGAGCAGTTCTTC.

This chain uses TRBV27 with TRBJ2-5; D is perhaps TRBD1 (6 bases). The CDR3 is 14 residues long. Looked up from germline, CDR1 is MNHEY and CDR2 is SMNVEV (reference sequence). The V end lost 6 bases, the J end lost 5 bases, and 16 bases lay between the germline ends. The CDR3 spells CASSLIRGQETQYF. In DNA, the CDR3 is TGTGCCAGCAGCCTTATCAGGGGTCAGGAGACCCAGTACTTC.

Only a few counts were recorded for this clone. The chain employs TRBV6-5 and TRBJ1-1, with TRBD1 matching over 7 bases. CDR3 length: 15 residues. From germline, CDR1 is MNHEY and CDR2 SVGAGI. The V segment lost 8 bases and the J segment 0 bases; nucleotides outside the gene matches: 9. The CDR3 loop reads CASLSAGQVNTEAFF. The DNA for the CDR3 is TGTGCCAGCCTTTCTGCCGGACAGGTGAACACTGAAGCTTTCTTT.

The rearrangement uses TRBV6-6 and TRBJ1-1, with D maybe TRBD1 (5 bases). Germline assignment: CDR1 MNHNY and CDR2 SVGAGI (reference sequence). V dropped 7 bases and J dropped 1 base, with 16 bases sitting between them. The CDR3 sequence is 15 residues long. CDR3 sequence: CASMGGTGANTEAFF. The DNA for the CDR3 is TGTGCCAGCATGGGGGGGACCGGGGCGAACACTGAAGCTTTCTTT.

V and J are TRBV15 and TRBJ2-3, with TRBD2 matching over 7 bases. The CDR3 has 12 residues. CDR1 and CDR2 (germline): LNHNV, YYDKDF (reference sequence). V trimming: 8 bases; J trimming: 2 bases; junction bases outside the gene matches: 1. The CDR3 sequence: CATRGVTDTQYF. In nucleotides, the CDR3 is TGTGCCACCCGGGGGGTCACAGATACGCAGTATTTT.

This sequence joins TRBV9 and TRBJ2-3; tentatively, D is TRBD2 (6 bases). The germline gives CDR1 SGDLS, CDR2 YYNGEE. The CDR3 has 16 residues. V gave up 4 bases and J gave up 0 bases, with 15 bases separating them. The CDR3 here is CASSPRGGRSTDTQYF. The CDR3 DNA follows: TGTGCCAGCAGCCCGAGAGGAGGGCGCAGCACAGATACGCAGTATTTT.

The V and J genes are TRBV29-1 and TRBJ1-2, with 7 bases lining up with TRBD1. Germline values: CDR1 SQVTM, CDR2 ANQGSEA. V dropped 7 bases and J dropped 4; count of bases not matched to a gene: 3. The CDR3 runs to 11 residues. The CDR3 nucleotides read TGCAGCGGGGACAGCGGCTATGGCTACACCTTC. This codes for CSGDSGYGYTF.

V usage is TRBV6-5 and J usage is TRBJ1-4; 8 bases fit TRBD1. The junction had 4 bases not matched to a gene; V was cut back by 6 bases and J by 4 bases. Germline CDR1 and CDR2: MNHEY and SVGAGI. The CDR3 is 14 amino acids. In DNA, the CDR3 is TGTGCCAGCAGGAGGGACAGGAGTAATGAAAAACTGTTTTTT. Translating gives CASRRDRSNEKLFF.

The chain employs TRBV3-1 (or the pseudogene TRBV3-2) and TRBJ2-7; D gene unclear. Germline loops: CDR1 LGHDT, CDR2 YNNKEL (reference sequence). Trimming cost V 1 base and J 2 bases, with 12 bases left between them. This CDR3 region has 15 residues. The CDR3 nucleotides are TGTGCCAGCAGCCAAGCCCCCGGTCTTCCCTACGAGCAGTACTTC. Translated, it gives CASSQAPGLPYEQYF.

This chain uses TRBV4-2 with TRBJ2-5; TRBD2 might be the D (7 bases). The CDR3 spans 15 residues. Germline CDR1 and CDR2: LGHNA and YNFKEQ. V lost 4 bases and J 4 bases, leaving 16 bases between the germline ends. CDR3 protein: CASSLRGGARETQYF. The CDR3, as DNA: TGTGCCAGCAGCCTCCGAGGGGGGGCCAGAGAGACCCAGTACTTC.

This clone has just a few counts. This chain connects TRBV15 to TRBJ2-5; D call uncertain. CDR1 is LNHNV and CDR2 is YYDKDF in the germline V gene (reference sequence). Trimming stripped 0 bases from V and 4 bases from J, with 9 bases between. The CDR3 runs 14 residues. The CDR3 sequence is CATSRDLYGETQYF. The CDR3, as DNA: TGTGCCACCAGCAGAGATTTATACGGAGAGACCCAGTACTTC.

The CDR3, as DNA: TGTGCCAGCAGCTCGGGCAATCAGCCCCAGCATTTT. Protein: CASSSGNQPQHF. The J gene is TRBJ1-5, the V gene TRBV6-5; D gene ambiguous. The germline V gene encodes CDR1 MNHEY and CDR2 SVGAGI. V lost 6 bases and J lost 2, with 5 bases in between. This CDR3 region has 12 residues.

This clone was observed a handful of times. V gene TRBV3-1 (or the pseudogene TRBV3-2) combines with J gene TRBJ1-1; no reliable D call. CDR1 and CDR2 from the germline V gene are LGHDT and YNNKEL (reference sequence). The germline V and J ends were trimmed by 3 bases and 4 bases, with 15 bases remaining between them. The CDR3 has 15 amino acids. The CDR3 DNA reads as TGTGCCAGCAGCCAGTTGCCGAGAGGCGGCACTGAAGCTTTCTTT. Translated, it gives CASSQLPRGGTEAFF.